The source of this T cell receptor beta chain is a study of cytomegalovirus exposure and HLA in healthy donors. Study-wide results and caveats: The study designated 160 or so TCR beta chains cytomegalovirus-associated.

The junction had 1 base not matched to a gene; V was cut back by 6 bases and J by 0 bases. CDR1 SQVTM and CDR2 ANQGSEA come from the germline V gene. The CDR3 spans 12 residues. Note on this clone: Its specificity is not known.

In the PCR, 60 Vbeta and 13 Jbeta primers were used. Data came from immunoSEQ multiplex PCR; TCRdb stores just in-frame clones and leaves some out. The data show a few hundred thousand clones, 70% to 90% seen once. The study sampled nominally healthy donors, though unrecorded immune exposures were likely. The rearrangement joins TRBV29-1 to TRBJ2-7; TRBD1 agrees at 8 bases. The sequenced material came from PBMCs. The TCR comes from a man aged 25-45 years in good health and CMV-seronegative. The CDR3, as DNA: TGCAGCGTCGGACAGGGCTCCTACGAGCAGTACTTC. This sequence encodes CSVGQGSYEQYF.